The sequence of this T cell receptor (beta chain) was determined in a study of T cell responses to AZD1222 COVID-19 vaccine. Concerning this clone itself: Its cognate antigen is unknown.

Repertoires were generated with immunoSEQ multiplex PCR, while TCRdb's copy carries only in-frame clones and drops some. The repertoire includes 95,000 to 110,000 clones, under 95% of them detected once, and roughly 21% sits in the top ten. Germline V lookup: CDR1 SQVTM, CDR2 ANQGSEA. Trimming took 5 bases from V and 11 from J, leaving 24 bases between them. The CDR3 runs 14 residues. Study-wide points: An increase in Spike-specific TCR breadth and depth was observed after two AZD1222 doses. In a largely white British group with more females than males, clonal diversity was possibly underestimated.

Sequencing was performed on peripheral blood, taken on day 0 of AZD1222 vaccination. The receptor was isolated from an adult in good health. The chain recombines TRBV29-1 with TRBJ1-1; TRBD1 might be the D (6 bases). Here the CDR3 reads CSVQSFGQKMEAFF. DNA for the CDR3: TGCAGCGTTCAATCATTCGGACAGAAAATGGAGGCTTTCTTT.